The present TCR beta chain was sequenced within a study of breast tumors, draining lymph nodes, adjacent tissues. CDR3 length: 15 residues. Germline V gene data show CDR1 as LGHDT and CDR2 as YNNKEL (reference sequence). TCRdb re-derived calls from the multiplex PCR reads in MiXCR, one entry per CDR3 protein. The profile shows over 9,000 distinct CDR3 sequences, about 48% of them singletons. Study-wide results and limits: Data fit most tumor T cells coming from lymph node, expanding in tumor. The lymph node origin of tumor T cells was framed as consistent with a hypothesis, not demonstrated. Compared with basal-like, luminal-like tumors shared significantly more repertoire with nontumor tissue. Tumors had less TCR diversity than lymph nodes, more than nontumor tissue.

Concerning this clonotype: Its antigen is not identified. At one end, the junction sequence differs from germline, possibly due to a read error.

V usage is TRBV3-1 and J usage is TRBJ2-3; 10 positions agree with TRBD1. Input material: breast tumor tissue. The source of this sequence is a female donor with breast cancer. Some clones in this sample may be carry-over from other donors' samples. The CDR3 sequence: CASRPGTGGTDTQYF. The CDR3 DNA follows: TGCGCCAGCAGGCCGGGGACAGGGGGCACAGATACGCAGTATTTT.